The present entry profiles one T cell receptor (beta chain) with its context. Its target is unknown. Samples of blood were obtained at baseline, on cycle 4 day 1, and on cycle 7 day 1. The data originate from a study of OX40 agonist ivuxolimab in advanced cancers. The wider study: Three patients had partial responses: one hepatocellular carcinoma, two cutaneous melanoma.

Findings of the study overall: At 0.1 to 3.0 mg/kg, clonal expansion of CD4+ and CD8+ blood T cells had occurred by week 6.

V was shortened by 5 bases and J by 0 bases, with 14 bases between the two germline ends. This CDR3 region has 16 residues. Germline CDR1 is SGHTA and CDR2 is FQGTGA. Profiled with immunoSEQ multiplex PCR; TCRdb holds only in-frame clones, not every one. The repertoire holds more than 60,000 clones, with around 94% as singletons. Sequenced material: CD4+ or CD8+ T cells sorted from blood, taken in a trial of the OX40 agonist ivuxolimab. The TCR comes from an adult with an advanced solid tumor such as melanoma, head and neck, liver or kidney cancer. The rearrangement joins TRBV7-3 to TRBJ1-3; TRBD1 is a possible D gene (5 bases). The CDR3 DNA reads TGTGCCAGCAGCCCGAACGGGGCCTCCTCTGGAAACACCATATATTTT. Translated: CASSPNGASSGNTIYF.